Each of the 8 T cell receptor beta chains below was sequenced from the same sample in a study of T cell changes during pregnancy in multiple sclerosis (dated by TCRdb to about 2019). Receptor libraries were prepared by the immunoSEQ multiplex PCR assay. TCRdb took this table from immuneACCESS and kept in-frame rearrangements with V and J called. Such tables lack part of the clones; where checked against another copy, unresolved V genes explain under half of the gap, and the rest is unexplained. This sample comprises about 130,000 clones, about 96% of them detected only once. Roughly 0.44% of the sample is taken by the ten largest. The sequencing used peripheral blood, collected after pregnancy. All receptors derive from a female donor with multiple sclerosis, enrolled in a pregnancy study.

This chain uses TRBV7-2 with TRBJ2-7, with 8 positions matching TRBD1. CDR3 size: 14 residues. With 5 bases clipped from V and 3 bases from J, the junction kept 6 bases outside the gene matches. The germline CDR1 and CDR2 sequences are SGHTA and FQGNSA. CDR3 sequence: CASSHRDRLYEQYF. The CDR3 DNA reads as TGTGCCAGCAGCCACCGGGACAGGCTCTACGAGCAGTACTTC. The whole variable domain, filled in from reference TRBV7-2 and TRBJ2-7, reads GAGVSQSPSNKVTEKGKDVELRCDPISGHTALYWYRQSLGQGLEFLIYFQGNSAPDKSGLPSDRFSAERTGGSVSTLTIQRTQQEDSAVYLCASSHRDRLYEQYFGPGTRLTVT.

The V and J genes are TRBV7-6 and TRBJ1-5, with a weak D call TRBD1 (6 bases). CDR1 and CDR2 (germline): SGHVS, FNYEAQ. The CDR3 extends over 18 amino acids. The V end lost 1 base, the J end lost 0 bases, and 16 bases lay between the germline ends. The CDR3 here is CASSLVHRVTYSNQPQHF. The CDR3 DNA reads TGTGCCAGCAGCTTAGTCCACAGGGTGACGTATAGCAATCAGCCCCAGCATTTT.

The rearrangement joins TRBV5-1 to TRBJ2-7, with a weak D call TRBD2 (5 bases). This CDR3 has 14 residues. Between the trimmed V and J ends, which lost 5 bases and 0 bases, there was a span of 12 bases. The germline V gene encodes CDR1 SGHRS and CDR2 YFSETQ. CDR3 amino acids: CASSLSGSSYEQYF. DNA for the CDR3: TGCGCCAGCAGTCTGAGCGGAAGCTCCTACGAGCAGTACTTC.

The chain joins TRBV2 to TRBJ1-3, with 9 bases lining up with TRBD1. V lost 10 bases to trimming and J lost 0 bases; unmatched junction nucleotides: 10. The CDR3 contains 16 residues. Germline CDR1 reads SNHLY; CDR2 reads FYNNEI. Written as DNA, the CDR3 is TGTGCCACCGGAATGGGACAGGGCGGCTCTGGAAACACCATATATTTT. This sequence encodes CATGMGQGGSGNTIYF.

The chain recombines TRBV25-1 with TRBJ2-7; 7 nucleotides line up with TRBD1. J was trimmed by 1 base and V by 4 bases; bases with no gene match: 7. The germline CDR1 and CDR2 sequences are MGHDK and SYGVNS. The CDR3 has 15 amino acids. CDR3 residues: CASSGLNRGSYEQYF. DNA for the CDR3: TGTGCCAGCAGTGGACTTAACAGGGGATCCTACGAGCAGTACTTC.

The chain employs TRBV25-1 and TRBJ1-1; tentatively, D is TRBD1 (6 bases). The CDR3 runs to 15 residues. CDR1 and CDR2 (germline): MGHDK, SYGVNS. Trimming cost V 2 bases and J 4 bases, with 14 bases left between them. CDR3 nucleotides: TGTGCCAGCAGTGAAAGGGCTAGGGACACCACTGAAGCTTTCTTT. This codes for CASSERARDTTEAFF.

V is TRBV6-5 and J is TRBJ2-7; D is perhaps TRBD1 (6 bases). The CDR3 length is 14 residues. V was trimmed by 2 bases and J by 0 bases, leaving 8 bases between them. Per germline, CDR1 MNHEY and CDR2 SVGAGI. The CDR3 protein is CASSYTGSSYEQYF. The DNA for the CDR3 is TGTGCCAGCAGTTACACAGGGAGCTCCTACGAGCAGTACTTC.

This sequence joins TRBV7-9 and TRBJ2-2, with TRBD2 matching over 7 bases. Unmatched junction bases numbered 6, after V lost 5 bases and J lost 6 bases. The CDR3 extends over 14 amino acids. Germline assignment: CDR1 SEHNR and CDR2 FQNEAQ (reference sequence). The chain's CDR3 is CASSPAGVAGELFF. The CDR3 coding sequence is TGTGCCAGCAGCCCTGCGGGGGTCGCCGGGGAGCTGTTTTTT.